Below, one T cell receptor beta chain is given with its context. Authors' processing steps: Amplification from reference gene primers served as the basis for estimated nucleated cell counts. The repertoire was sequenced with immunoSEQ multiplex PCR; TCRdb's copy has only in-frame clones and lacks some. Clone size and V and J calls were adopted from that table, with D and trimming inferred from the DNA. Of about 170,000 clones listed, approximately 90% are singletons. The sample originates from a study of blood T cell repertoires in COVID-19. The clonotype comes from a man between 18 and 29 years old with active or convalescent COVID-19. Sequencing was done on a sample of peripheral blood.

The CDR3 bases are TGTGCCAGCAGCTTGCCGGCCGAGACAGGGGGCAATCAGCCCCAGCATTTT. This translates into CASSLPAETGGNQPQHF. V usage is TRBV5-8 and J usage is TRBJ1-5; TRBD1 matches at 8 bases. The germline V gene has CDR1 SGHTS and CDR2 YDEGEE. The CDR3 sequence is 17 residues long. V lost 1 base, J lost 2 bases, and 8 bases stayed unmatched.